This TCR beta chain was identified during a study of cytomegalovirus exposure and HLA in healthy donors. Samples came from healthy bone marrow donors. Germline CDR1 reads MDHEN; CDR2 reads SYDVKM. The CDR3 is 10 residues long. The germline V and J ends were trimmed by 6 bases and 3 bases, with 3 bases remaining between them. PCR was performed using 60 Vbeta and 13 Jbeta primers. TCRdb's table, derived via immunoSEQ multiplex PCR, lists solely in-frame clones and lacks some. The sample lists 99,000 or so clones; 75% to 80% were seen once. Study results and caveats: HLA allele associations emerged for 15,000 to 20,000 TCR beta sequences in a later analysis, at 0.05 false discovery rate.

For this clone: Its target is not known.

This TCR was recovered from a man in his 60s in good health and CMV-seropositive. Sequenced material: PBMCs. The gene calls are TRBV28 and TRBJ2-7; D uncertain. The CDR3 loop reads CASSRYEQYF. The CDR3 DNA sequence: TGTGCCAGCAGCCGCTACGAGCAGTACTTC.